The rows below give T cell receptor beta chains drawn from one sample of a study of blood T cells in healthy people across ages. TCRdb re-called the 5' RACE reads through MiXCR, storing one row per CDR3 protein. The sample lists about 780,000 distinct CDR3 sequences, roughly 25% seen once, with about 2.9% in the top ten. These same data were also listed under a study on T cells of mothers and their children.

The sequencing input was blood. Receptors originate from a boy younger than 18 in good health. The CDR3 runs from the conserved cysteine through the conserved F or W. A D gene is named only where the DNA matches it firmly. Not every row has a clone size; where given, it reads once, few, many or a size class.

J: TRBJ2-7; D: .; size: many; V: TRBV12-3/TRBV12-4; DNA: TGTGCCAGCAGTTTAGTACGATACGAGCAGTACTTC; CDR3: CASSLVRYEQYF
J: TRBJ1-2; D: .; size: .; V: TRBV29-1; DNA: TGCAGCGTTGAAGGCACACAGGGAATCGTGTCCTATGGCTACACCTTC; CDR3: CSVEGTQGIVSYGYTF
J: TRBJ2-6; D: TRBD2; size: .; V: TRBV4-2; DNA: TGTGCCAGCAGCCAAGATCTCGGGGGGGCCCCACTCTCTGGGGCCAACGTCCTGACTTTC; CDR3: CASSQDLGGAPLSGANVLTF
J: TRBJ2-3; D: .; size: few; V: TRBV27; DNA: TGTGCCAGCAGTCCCCCCTCGCCCGTGGGTACGCAGTATTTT; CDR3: CASSPPSPVGTQYF
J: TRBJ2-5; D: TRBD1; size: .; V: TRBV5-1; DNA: TGCGCTACCAGGTGGGGACAGGGGCAAGAGACCCAGTACTTC; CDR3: CATRWGQGQETQYF
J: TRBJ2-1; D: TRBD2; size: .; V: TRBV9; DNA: TGTGCCAGCAGCCAACGGACTAGCGGGGGTAGCTACAATGAGCAGTTCTTC; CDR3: CASSQRTSGGSYNEQFF
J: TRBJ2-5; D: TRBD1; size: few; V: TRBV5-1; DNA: TGCGCCAGCAGCCTTGACAGGGCGTGGTACTTC; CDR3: CASSLDRAWYF
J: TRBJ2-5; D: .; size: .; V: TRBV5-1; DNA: TGCGCCAGCAGCTTGGGGGACCAGCGATCAGAGACCCAGTACTTC; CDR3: CASSLGDQRSETQYF
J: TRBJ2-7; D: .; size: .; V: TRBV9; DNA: TGTGCCAGCAGCGCTGATCCGGGGCCCGGGGCCTACGAGCAGTACTTC; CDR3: CASSADPGPGAYEQYF
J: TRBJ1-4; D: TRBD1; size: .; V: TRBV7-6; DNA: TGTGCCAGCAGCTTCTGGACAGGGGGCGATAACTGGCATGAAAAACTGTTTTTT; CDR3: CASSFWTGGDNWHEKLFF
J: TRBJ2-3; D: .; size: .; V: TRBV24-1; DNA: TGTGCCACCAGCGTCTACAGGGACGGCACAGATACGCAGTATTTT; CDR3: CATSVYRDGTDTQYF
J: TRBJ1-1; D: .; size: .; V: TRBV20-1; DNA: TGCAGTGCTAGACTTGGCGGACAGCTCATGAACACTGAAGCTTTCTTT; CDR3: CSARLGGQLMNTEAFF
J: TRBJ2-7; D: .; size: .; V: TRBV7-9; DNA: TGTGCCAGCAGCCTCCAACAGGGAGAGCAGTACTTC; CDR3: CASSLQQGEQYF
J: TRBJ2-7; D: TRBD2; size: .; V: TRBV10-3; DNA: TGTGCCATCAGTGATCTAGCGGGGGGGTCCTTCTACGAGCAGTACTTC; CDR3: CAISDLAGGSFYEQYF
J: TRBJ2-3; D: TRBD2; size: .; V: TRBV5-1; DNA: TGCGCCAGCAGCTCCTGGGCTGGCGGGGGAGGGACAGATACGCAGTATTTT; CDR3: CASSSWAGGGGTDTQYF
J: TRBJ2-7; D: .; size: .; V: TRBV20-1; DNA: TGCAGTGCCAGGGGGGAGGGGTTGAAGGGCTACGAGCAGTACTTC; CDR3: CSARGEGLKGYEQYF
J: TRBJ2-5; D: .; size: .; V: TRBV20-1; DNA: TGCAGTGGTACCGCCGGTACACAAGAGACCCAGTACTTC; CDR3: CSGTAGTQETQYF
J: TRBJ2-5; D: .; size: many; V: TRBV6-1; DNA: TGTGCCAGCAGTGTTAACCAGGGGCAAGAGACCCAGTACTTC; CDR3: CASSVNQGQETQYF
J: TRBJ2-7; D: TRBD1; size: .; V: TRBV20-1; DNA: TGCAGTGCTCGTACACAGGGGGTGACCTACGAGCAGTACTTC; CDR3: CSARTQGVTYEQYF
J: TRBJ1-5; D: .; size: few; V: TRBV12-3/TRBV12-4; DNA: TGTGCCAGCAGTGGGACCGGACAGTGGGATCAGCCCCAGCATTTT; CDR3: CASSGTGQWDQPQHF
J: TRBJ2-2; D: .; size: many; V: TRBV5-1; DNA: TGCGCCAGCAGCTTGGTTCCGGGACAGAACACCGGGGAGCTGTTTTTT; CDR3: CASSLVPGQNTGELFF